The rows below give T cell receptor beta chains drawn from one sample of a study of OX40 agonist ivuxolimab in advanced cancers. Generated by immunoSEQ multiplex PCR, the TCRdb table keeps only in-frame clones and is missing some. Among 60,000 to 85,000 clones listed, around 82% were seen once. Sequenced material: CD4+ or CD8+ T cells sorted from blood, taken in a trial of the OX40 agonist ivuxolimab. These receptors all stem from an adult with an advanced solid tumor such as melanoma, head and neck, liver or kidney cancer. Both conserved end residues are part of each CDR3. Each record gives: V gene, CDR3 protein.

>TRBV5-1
CASSLVGARTGELFF
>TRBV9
CASSVAPTGTYEQYF
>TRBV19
CASSKASGRITDTQYF
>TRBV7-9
CASSRSGGTPYEQYF
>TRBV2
CASSERQGDGGYTF
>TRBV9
CASSPRLGAYNEQFF
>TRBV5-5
CASSWTSGNEQFF
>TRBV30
CAWSGPRSQDTEAFF
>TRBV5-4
CASSSQGAREKLFF
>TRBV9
CASSVGAGTRQETQYF
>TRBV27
CASSKPRGSYNEQFF
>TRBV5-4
CARRGAGANVLTF
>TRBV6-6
CASLGLGTPHF
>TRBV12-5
CASGFGRSTDTQYF
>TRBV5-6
CASSLYGADEQFF
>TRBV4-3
CASSQASGPRDSPLHF
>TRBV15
CATSREGQITEAFF
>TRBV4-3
CASSQELRQALYGYTF
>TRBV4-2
CASTPAWGDTEAFF
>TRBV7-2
CASSLARLGTDTQYF
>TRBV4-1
CASSLLGGPSYEQYF
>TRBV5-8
CASRNRQALGTIYF
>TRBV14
CASSPRGGQPGTGELFF
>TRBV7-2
CASSETRVRQFF
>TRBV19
CASSIWDGYEKLFF
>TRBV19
CASSNKGFYGYTF
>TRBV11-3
CASSLAAGGPDTQYF
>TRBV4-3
CASSQPTDSYEQYF
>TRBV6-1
CASSARGPRDNQPQHF
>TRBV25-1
CASRSRGLGYEQYF
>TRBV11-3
CASSSWDRAGTDTQYF
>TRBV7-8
CASSLIGDSSYNEQFF
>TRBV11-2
CASSKGVAGHSEKLFF
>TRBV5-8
CASSFGSSYNSPLHF
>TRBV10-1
CASRSSGNTIYF
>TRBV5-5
CASSLPPSGQFF
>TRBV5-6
CASSLGPSRGYTF
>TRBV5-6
CASSLPAGDIQYF
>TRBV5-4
CASSPRSQGSEKLFF
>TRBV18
CASSPLSGTGYNEQFF